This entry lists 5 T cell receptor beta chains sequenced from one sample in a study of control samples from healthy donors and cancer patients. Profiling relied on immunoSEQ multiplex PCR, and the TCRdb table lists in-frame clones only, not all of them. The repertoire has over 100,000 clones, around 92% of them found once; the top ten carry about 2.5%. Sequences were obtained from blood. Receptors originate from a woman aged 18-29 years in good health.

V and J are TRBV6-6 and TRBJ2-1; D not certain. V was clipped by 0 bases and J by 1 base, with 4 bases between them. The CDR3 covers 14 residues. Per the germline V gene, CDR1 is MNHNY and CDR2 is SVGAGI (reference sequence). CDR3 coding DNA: TGTGCCAGCAGTTACTCAGGGTCCTACAATGAGCAGTTCTTC. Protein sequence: CASSYSGSYNEQFF.

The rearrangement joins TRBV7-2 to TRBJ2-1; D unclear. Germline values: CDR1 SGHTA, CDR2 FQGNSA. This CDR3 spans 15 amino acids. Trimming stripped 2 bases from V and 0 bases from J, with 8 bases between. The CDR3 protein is CASSLSASSYNEQFF. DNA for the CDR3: TGTGCCAGCAGCTTATCGGCTAGCTCCTACAATGAGCAGTTCTTC.

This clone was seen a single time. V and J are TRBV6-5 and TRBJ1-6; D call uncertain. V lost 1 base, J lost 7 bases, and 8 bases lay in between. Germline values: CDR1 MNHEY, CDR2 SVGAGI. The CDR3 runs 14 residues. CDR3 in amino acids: CASSYWVGNSPLHF. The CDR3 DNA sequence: TGTGCCAGCAGTTACTGGGTCGGAAATTCACCCCTCCACTTT.

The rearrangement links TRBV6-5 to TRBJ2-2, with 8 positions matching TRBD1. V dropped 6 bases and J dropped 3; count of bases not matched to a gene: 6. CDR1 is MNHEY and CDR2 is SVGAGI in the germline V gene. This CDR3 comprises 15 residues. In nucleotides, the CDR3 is TGTGCCAGCAGCAAGGACAGGGAGGACACCGGGGAGCTGTTTTTT. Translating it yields CASSKDREDTGELFF.

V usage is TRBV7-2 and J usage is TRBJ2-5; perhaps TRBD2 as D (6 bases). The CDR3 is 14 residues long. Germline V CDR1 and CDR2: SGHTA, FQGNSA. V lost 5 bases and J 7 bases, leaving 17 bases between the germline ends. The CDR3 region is CASSLHLAPGTQYF. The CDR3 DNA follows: TGTGCCAGCAGCCTACATCTAGCGCCCGGGACCCAGTACTTC.